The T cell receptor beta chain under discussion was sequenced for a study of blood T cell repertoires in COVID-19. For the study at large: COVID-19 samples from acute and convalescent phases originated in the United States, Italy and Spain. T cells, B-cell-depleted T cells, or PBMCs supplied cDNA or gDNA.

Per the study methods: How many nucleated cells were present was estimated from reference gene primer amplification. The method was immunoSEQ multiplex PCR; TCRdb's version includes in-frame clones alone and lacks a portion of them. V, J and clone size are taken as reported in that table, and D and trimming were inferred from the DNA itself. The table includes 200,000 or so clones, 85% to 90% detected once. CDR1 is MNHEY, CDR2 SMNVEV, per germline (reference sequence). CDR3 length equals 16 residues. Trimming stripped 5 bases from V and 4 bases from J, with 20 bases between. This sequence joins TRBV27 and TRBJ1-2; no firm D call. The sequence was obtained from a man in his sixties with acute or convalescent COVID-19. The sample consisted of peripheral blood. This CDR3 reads CASSTRVLTHLYGYTF. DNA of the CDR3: TGTGCCAGCAGTACGAGGGTACTCACTCATCTCTATGGCTACACCTTC.